This T cell receptor (beta chain) was captured by sequencing in a study of control samples from healthy donors and cancer patients. In germline, CDR1 is GTSNPN, CDR2 SVGIG (reference sequence). The CDR3 contains 15 residues. Deletions cut 1 base from V and 4 bases from J, with 14 bases between. Assay: immunoSEQ multiplex PCR; the TCRdb copy retains only in-frame clones and omits some. This table holds some 150,000 clones, about 94% found once. The sample consisted of PBMCs. V is TRBV30 and J is TRBJ1-5, with D perhaps matching TRBD1 (6 bases). This TCR came from a man aged 55-75 years with colorectal cancer. CDR3 in amino acids: CAWSADGGANQPQHF. The CDR3 DNA reads TGTGCCTGGAGTGCCGATGGGGGCGCGAATCAGCCCCAGCATTTT.